The 28 T cell receptor beta chains below all came from one sample that was sequenced in a study of blood T cell repertoires in COVID-19. Method: immunoSEQ multiplex PCR; TCRdb's copy keeps in-frame clones and lacks some. The sample lists 150,000 to 180,000 clones, 80% occurring once. The sample comprised peripheral blood. The receptors here all came from a man aged 55-75 years with acute or convalescent COVID-19.

The V call is TRBV28, the J call TRBJ1-3; TRBD1 aligns across 8 bases. Germline lookup yields CDR1 MDHEN and CDR2 SYDVKM. Trimming cost V 6 bases and J 8 bases; bases outside gene matches: 9. The CDR3 has 14 residues. Written as DNA, the CDR3 is TGTGCCAGCAGCTCAGGGGGCTTTAGTGACACCATATATTTT. Translating gives CASSSGGFSDTIYF. The whole variable domain, remainder taken from reference TRBV28 and TRBJ1-3, is DVKVTQSSRYLVKRTGEKVFLECVQDMDHENMFWYRQDPGLGLRLIYFSYDVKMKEKGDIPEGYSVSREKKERFSLILESASTNQTSMYLCASSSGGFSDTIYFGEGSWLTVV.

This clone came up once. This chain joins TRBV5-5 and TRBJ2-1, with 8 bases aligning to TRBD2. Germline V gene lookup returns CDR1 SGHKS and CDR2 YYEKEE (reference sequence). V was clipped by 3 bases and J by 7 bases; unmatched bases: 9. The CDR3 is 15 residues long. This CDR3 reads CASSWSLREVNEQFF. CDR3 bases: TGTGCCAGCAGCTGGTCCTTGCGGGAGGTTAATGAGCAGTTCTTC.

V and J are TRBV19 and TRBJ2-1; perhaps TRBD2 as D (6 bases). V was trimmed by 6 bases and J by 9 bases, leaving 30 bases between them. The CDR3 contains 18 residues. Germline V lookup: CDR1 LNHDA, CDR2 SQIVND (reference sequence). CDR3: CASSDFTNWGVLRFEQFF. CDR3 nucleotide sequence: TGTGCCAGTAGCGACTTCACTAACTGGGGGGTCCTCAGATTTGAGCAGTTCTTC. Full variable domain (outside the CDR3, taken from reference TRBV19 and TRBJ2-1): DGGITQSPKYLFRKEGQNVTLSCEQNLNHDAMYWYRQDPGQGLRLIYYSQIVNDFQKGDIAEGYSVSREKKESFPLTVTSAQKNPTAFYLCASSDFTNWGVLRFEQFFGPGTRLTVL.

The chain recombines TRBV4-1 with TRBJ1-3; tentatively, D is TRBD1 (5 bases). The CDR3 runs to 17 residues. Germline V lookup: CDR1 MGHRA, CDR2 YSYEKL. The V and J ends lost 0 bases and 0 bases respectively, with 12 bases between them. The CDR3 is CASSQETVPPSGNTIYF. The CDR3 DNA sequence: TGCGCCAGCAGCCAAGAGACAGTCCCTCCCTCTGGAAACACCATATATTTT.

The CDR3 loop is CASSLGVAGYGYTF. The CDR3 nucleotides read TGTGCCAGCAGCTTAGGCGTGGCAGGGTATGGCTACACCTTC. This chain links TRBV11-2 with TRBJ1-2; D is possibly TRBD1 (5 bases). CDR1 and CDR2 (germline): SGHAT, FQNNGV. The V gene lost 1 base and the J gene lost 5 bases, with 11 bases spanning the gap. CDR3 length: 14 residues.

V and J are TRBV4-1 and TRBJ2-1; D gene ambiguous. V was pared by 0 bases and J by 10 bases, with 4 bases between. This CDR3 is 11 amino acids long. Per germline, CDR1 MGHRA and CDR2 YSYEKL. CDR3 amino acids: CASSQELEQFF. The CDR3 region has the DNA TGCGCCAGCAGCCAAGAATTAGAGCAGTTCTTC.

In this sample, this clone turned up a few times. V usage is TRBV11-2 and J usage is TRBJ1-4; D gene ambiguous. In germline, CDR1 is SGHAT, CDR2 FQNNGV. Between the trimmed V and J ends, which lost 5 bases and 8 bases, there was a span of 15 bases. The CDR3 covers 14 residues. The CDR3 region has the DNA TGTGCCAGCAGCAGCCCCGCCGAGGGAGAAAAACTGTTTTTT. Protein product: CASSSPAEGEKLFF. The variable domain in full, with the rest retrieved from reference TRBV11-2 and TRBJ1-4, is EAGVAQSPRYKIIEKRQSVAFWCNPISGHATLYWYQQILGQGPKLLIQFQNNGVVDDSQLPKDRFSAERLKGVDSTLKIQPAKLEDSAVYLCASSSPAEGEKLFFGSGTQLSVL.

CDR3 nucleotides: TGCGCCAGCAGCTTGGGGCGGGCGAGCAGGTTCTTC. This encodes CASSLGRASRFF. The chain recombines TRBV5-1 with TRBJ2-1, with D perhaps TRBD2 (5 bases). Germline V CDR1 and CDR2: SGHRS, YFSETQ. V dropped 0 bases and J dropped 15 bases, with 13 bases sitting between them. This CDR3 has 12 amino acids.

This clone was detected only once. Other DNA sequences of this sample code for an identical CDR3. CDR3 nucleotides: TGTGCCAGCAGCTTGGCGGGGGTCAGCTCCTACAATGAGCAGTTCTTC. This codes for CASSLAGVSSYNEQFF. V and J are TRBV5-4 and TRBJ2-1; D is perhaps TRBD2 (6 bases). The CDR3 spans 16 residues. The germline V gene encodes CDR1 SGHNT and CDR2 YYREEE (reference sequence). Deletions cut 0 bases from V and 0 bases from J, with 10 bases between.

The chain uses TRBV7-9 and TRBJ1-3; a weak D match, TRBD1 (5 bases). Per germline, CDR1 SEHNR and CDR2 FQNEAQ (reference sequence). The CDR3 length is 17 residues. V was pared by 5 bases and J by 0 bases, with 17 bases between. The CDR3 loop is CASSPPGGVPSGNTIYF. DNA of the CDR3: TGTGCCAGCAGCCCACCAGGAGGGGTCCCCTCTGGAAACACCATATATTTT.

The chain employs TRBV7-2 and TRBJ2-7, with 13 bases aligning to TRBD2. Germline loops: CDR1 SGHTA, CDR2 FQGNSA. The length of the CDR3 is 15 residues. Trimming took 5 bases from V and 6 from J; bases not matched to a gene: 7. The CDR3 DNA follows: TGTGCCAGCAGCCAACTAGCGGGGGGGCAAAGCGAGCAGTACTTC. Encoded protein: CASSQLAGGQSEQYF.

This clone was seen a handful of times. The sample contains more than one DNA sequence encoding this CDR3. The rearrangement links TRBV4-1 to TRBJ1-3; tentative D call: TRBD1 (5 bases). V was pared by 6 bases and J by 1 base, with 10 bases between. The V gene's germline CDR1 is MGHRA and CDR2 YSYEKL. This CDR3 has 14 amino acids. The DNA of the CDR3 is TGCGCCAGCAGTTCGGGGGGGTCTGGAAACACCATATATTTT. This sequence encodes CASSSGGSGNTIYF.

The chain is built from TRBV18 and TRBJ1-3; 9 bases align to TRBD1. The CDR3 extends over 17 amino acids. Germline assignment: CDR1 KGHSH and CDR2 LQKENI. V lost 5 bases, J lost 0 bases, and 8 bases stayed unmatched. Written as DNA, the CDR3 is TGTGCCAGCTCAACTGGACAGGGGCCGGGCTCTGGAAACACCATATATTTT. It codes for CASSTGQGPGSGNTIYF.

The CDR3 DNA reads TGTGCCAGCAGCTTTAGCGGGACAACAGATACGCAGTATTTT. Its protein is CASSFSGTTDTQYF. The genes are TRBV5-4 and TRBJ2-3; TRBD2 matches at 8 bases. The V gene's germline CDR1 is SGHNT and CDR2 YYREEE (reference sequence). The V and J ends lost 2 bases and 3 bases, in that order; junction bases with no gene match: 2. The CDR3 has 14 amino acids.

This clone was observed a single time. The chain has TRBV9 and TRBJ2-7; a weak D match, TRBD2 (6 bases). The V end was cut by 2 bases, the J end by 3 bases, with 12 bases between. CDR1 is SGDLS, CDR2 YYNGEE, per germline. The CDR3 length is 14 residues. The CDR3 DNA reads as TGTGCCAGCAGCGTTTGGGCCGGGGGCTACGAGCAGTACTTC. Its translation is CASSVWAGGYEQYF.

The V call is TRBV11-2, the J call TRBJ2-5; tentatively, D is TRBD2 (7 bases). The CDR3 has 18 amino acids. V lost 5 bases and J 5 bases, leaving 27 bases between the germline ends. CDR1 is SGHAT, CDR2 FQNNGV, per germline. The CDR3 DNA reads TGTGCCAGCAGCCCGAGGGGGGGAGGCTCTGTTCGTCGGGAGACCCAGTACTTC. Its protein product is CASSPRGGGSVRRETQYF.

The gene calls are TRBV2 and TRBJ2-5; tentatively, D is TRBD2 (7 bases). The CDR3 runs to 15 residues. Trimming took off 3 bases at V and 4 bases at J, with 15 bases between the two ends. Germline CDR1 SNHLY, CDR2 FYNNEI. CDR3 region: CASSDSSGGRETQYF. Written as DNA, the CDR3 is TGTGCCAGCAGTGATTCATCGGGGGGCCGAGAGACCCAGTACTTC.

V is TRBV7-3 and J is TRBJ2-1; D not certain. V shed 1 base and J shed 10 bases, with 20 bases lying between them. Per the germline V gene, CDR1 is SGHTA and CDR2 is FQGTGA. The CDR3 is 16 residues long. The CDR3 DNA is TGTGCCAGCAGCTTAAACCCCTCACTCAATCGCGAGGAGCAGTTCTTC. Translation: CASSLNPSLNREEQFF.

This chain joins TRBV7-2 and TRBJ2-1, with 9 bases aligning to TRBD2. The germline V gene has CDR1 SGHTA and CDR2 FQGNSA. The J segment lost 9 bases and the V segment lost 2 bases, leaving 5 bases of the junction unmatched. This CDR3 comprises 14 residues. The CDR3 reads CASSLSGTSPEQFF. The CDR3 coding sequence is TGTGCCAGCAGCTTATCCGGGACTAGCCCTGAGCAGTTCTTC.

The CDR3 protein is CASSFVGHSGANVLTF. In DNA, the CDR3 is TGTGCCAGCAGCTTTGTCGGACACTCTGGGGCCAACGTCCTGACTTTC. The gene calls are TRBV7-2 and TRBJ2-6; perhaps TRBD1 as D (5 bases). Germline V gene sequence: CDR1 SGHTA, CDR2 FQGNSA. This CDR3 comprises 16 residues. V lost 3 bases and J 0 bases, leaving 9 bases between the germline ends.

The chain employs TRBV28 and TRBJ1-2, with 10 bases fitting TRBD1. The CDR3 runs to 16 residues. Germline CDR1 and CDR2: MDHEN and SYDVKM. Unmatched junction bases numbered 13, after V lost 9 bases and J lost 3 bases. CDR3 amino acids: CASNNPGTGEYYGYTF. The CDR3 DNA sequence: TGTGCCAGTAATAACCCTGGGACAGGGGAGTACTATGGCTACACCTTC.

This rearrangement joins TRBV7-2 to TRBJ1-1, with D perhaps matching TRBD1 (5 bases). Trimming left V 4 bases short and J 5 bases short, with 14 bases between. The CDR3 totals 14 residues. CDR1 is SGHTA, CDR2 FQGNSA, per germline. CDR3 nucleotide sequence: TGTGCCAGCAGCTCCTGGGGGGGAAAGACTGAAGCTTTCTTT. The encoded protein is CASSSWGGKTEAFF.

The chain joins TRBV7-9 to TRBJ2-3; 7 positions match TRBD1. Germline CDR1 is SEHNR and CDR2 is FQNEAQ (reference sequence). There are 16 residues in the CDR3. Unmatched junction bases numbered 12, after V lost 5 bases and J lost 4 bases. CDR3 sequence (DNA): TGTGCCAGCAGCCTTCTAGGACAGGCCCCGGCAGATACGCAGTATTTT. Protein product: CASSLLGQAPADTQYF.

V usage is TRBV28 and J usage is TRBJ2-1, with 7 bases that match TRBD2. The V gene's germline CDR1 is MDHEN and CDR2 SYDVKM. With 6 bases clipped from V and 1 base from J, the junction kept 9 bases outside the gene matches. The CDR3 spans 16 residues. CDR3 in amino acids: CASRAGTTLSYNEQFF. In DNA, the CDR3 is TGTGCCAGCAGAGCAGGGACTACCCTATCCTACAATGAGCAGTTCTTC.

This clone showed up just a few times. The chain uses TRBV24-1 and TRBJ1-2; D is ambiguous. Trimming removed 4 bases from V and 6 bases from J, with 11 bases in between. CDR1 and CDR2 from the germline V gene are KGHDR and SFDVKD. This CDR3 comprises 13 residues. CDR3 protein: CATSEGGGHGYTF. CDR3 DNA sequence: TGTGCCACCAGTGAGGGCGGAGGCCATGGCTACACCTTC.

V and J are TRBV13 and TRBJ2-1; 8 nucleotides agree with TRBD2. This CDR3 contains 15 residues. Germline V lookup: CDR1 PRHDT, CDR2 FYEKMQ (reference sequence). J lost 8 bases, V lost 0 bases, and 6 bases had no gene match. The CDR3 DNA sequence: TGTGCCAGCAGCTTAGGCGGGAGGGCTACCGATGAGCAGTTCTTC. Amino acids: CASSLGGRATDEQFF.

The rearrangement joins TRBV2 to TRBJ1-1, with D hard to call. Germline-derived CDR1 and CDR2 are SNHLY and FYNNEI. The CDR3 length is 13 residues. Trimming took off 7 bases at V and 1 base at J, with 10 bases between the two ends. The CDR3 DNA follows: TGTGCCAGCAACGGGGTGGGGAACACTGAAGCTTTCTTT. Translation: CASNGVGNTEAFF.

The chain joins TRBV28 to TRBJ2-3, with 13 bases identical to TRBD2. Germline V gene sequence: CDR1 MDHEN, CDR2 SYDVKM. The CDR3 consists of 19 residues. V was pared by 6 bases and J by 0 bases, with 12 bases of the junction left unmatched. The CDR3 reads CASSRLAGGRPISTDTQYF. The CDR3 region has the DNA TGTGCCAGCAGCCGACTAGCGGGAGGTAGACCGATCAGCACAGATACGCAGTATTTT.